The present T cell receptor (beta chain) was sequenced within a study of control samples from healthy donors and cancer patients. In this sample, this clone turned up a few times. Method: immunoSEQ multiplex PCR; TCRdb's copy keeps in-frame clones and lacks some. This sample carries 50,000 to 55,000 clones, 85% to 95% of them seen once, and the ten largest clones take nearly 2.5%. Germline V gene data show CDR1 as KGHSH and CDR2 as LQKENI. Losses at the gene ends were 2 bases for V and 3 bases for J; bases not matched to a gene: 7. This CDR3 comprises 16 residues. V is TRBV18 and J is TRBJ2-5; 9 bases line up with TRBD1. The sample consisted of blood. The receptor comes from a man aged 30 to 39 in good health. The CDR3 loop reads CASSPFTGGEKETQYF. Written as DNA, the CDR3 is TGTGCCAGCTCACCATTTACAGGGGGCGAGAAAGAGACCCAGTACTTC.